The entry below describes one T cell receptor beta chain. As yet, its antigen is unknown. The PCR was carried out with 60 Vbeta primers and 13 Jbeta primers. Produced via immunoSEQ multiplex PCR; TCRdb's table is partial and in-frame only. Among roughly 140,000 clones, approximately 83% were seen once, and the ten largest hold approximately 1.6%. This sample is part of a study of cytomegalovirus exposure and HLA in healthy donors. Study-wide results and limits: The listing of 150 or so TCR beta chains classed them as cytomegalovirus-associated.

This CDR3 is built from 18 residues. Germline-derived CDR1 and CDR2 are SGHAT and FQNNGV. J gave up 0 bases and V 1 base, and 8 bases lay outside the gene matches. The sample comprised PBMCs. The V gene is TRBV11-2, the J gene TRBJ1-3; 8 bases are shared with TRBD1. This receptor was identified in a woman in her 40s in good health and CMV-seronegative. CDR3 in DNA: TGTGCCAGCAGCTTAGCTTGGAGGACAGGGAGCTCTGGAAACACCATATATTTT. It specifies CASSLAWRTGSSGNTIYF.